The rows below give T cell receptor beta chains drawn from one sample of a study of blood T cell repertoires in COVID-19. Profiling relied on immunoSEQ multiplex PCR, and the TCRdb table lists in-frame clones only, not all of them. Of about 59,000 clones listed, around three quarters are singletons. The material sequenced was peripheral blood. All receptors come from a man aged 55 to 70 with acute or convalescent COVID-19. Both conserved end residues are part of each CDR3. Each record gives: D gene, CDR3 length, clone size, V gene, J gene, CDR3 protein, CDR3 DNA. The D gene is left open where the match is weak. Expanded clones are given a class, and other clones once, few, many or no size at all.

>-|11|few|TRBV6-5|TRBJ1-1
CASGSFAEAFF
TGTGCCAGCGGGAGTTTCGCTGAAGCTTTCTTT
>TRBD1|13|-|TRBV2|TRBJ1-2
CASSWDRVYGYTF
TGTGCCAGCAGTTGGGACAGGGTCTATGGCTACACCTTC
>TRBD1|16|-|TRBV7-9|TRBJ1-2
CASSFVNGQGRKIYTF
TGTGCCAGCAGCTTCGTTAATGGACAGGGCAGAAAAATTTACACCTTC
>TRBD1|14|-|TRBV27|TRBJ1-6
CASSLIQGRSPLHF
TGTGCCAGCAGTTTAATACAGGGGAGATCACCCCTCCACTTT
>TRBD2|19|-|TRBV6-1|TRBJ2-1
CASSEGVAFLAGANHEQFF
TGTGCCAGCAGTGAGGGAGTGGCTTTTCTGGCGGGAGCTAACCATGAGCAGTTCTTC
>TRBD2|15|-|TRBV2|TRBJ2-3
CASSRAGGPEDTQYF
TGTGCCAGCAGTCGAGCGGGAGGGCCAGAGGATACGCAGTATTTT
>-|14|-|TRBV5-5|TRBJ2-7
CASSVGAGSYEQYF
TGTGCCAGCAGCGTAGGGGCCGGCTCCTACGAGCAGTACTTC
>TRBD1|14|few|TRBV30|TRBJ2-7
CAWRRAGGLGEQYF
TGTGCCTGGAGGAGGGCAGGGGGCCTGGGCGAGCAGTACTTC
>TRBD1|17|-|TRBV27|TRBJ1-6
CASSGTGSYSYNSPLHF
TGTGCCAGCAGTGGGACAGGGTCCTACTCCTATAATTCACCCCTCCACTTT
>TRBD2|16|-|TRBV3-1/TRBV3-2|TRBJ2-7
CASSQDARGRAHEQYF
TGTGCCAGCAGCCAAGATGCCCGCGGGAGGGCCCACGAGCAGTACTTC
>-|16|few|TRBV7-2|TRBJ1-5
CASSLGAGMRDQPQHF
TGTGCCAGCAGCTTAGGGGCAGGTATGAGGGATCAGCCCCAGCATTTT
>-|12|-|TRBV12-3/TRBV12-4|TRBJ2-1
CASSLRYNEQFF
TGTGCCAGCAGTTTGCGGTACAATGAGCAGTTCTTC
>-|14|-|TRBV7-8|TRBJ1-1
CASGQTRSGAEAFF
TGTGCCAGCGGACAGACGCGTTCCGGGGCTGAAGCTTTCTTT
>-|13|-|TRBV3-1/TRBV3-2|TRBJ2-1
CASSQEARDSQFF
TGTGCCAGCAGCCAAGAAGCCCGGGACTCCCAGTTCTTC
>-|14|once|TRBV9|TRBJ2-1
CASSLSEPYNEQFF
TGTGCCAGCAGCCTGAGCGAGCCCTACAATGAGCAGTTCTTC
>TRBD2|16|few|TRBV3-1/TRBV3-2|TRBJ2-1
CASSQDSGRMYNEQFF
TGTGCCAGCAGCCAAGATTCCGGGAGGATGTACAATGAGCAGTTCTTC
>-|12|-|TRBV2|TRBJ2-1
CASSVGALEQFF
TGTGCCAGCAGTGTAGGAGCCTTGGAGCAGTTCTTC
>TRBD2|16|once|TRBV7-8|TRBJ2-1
CASSLVGVAGFDEQFF
TGTGCCAGCAGCTTAGTAGGGGTAGCGGGTTTCGATGAGCAGTTCTTC
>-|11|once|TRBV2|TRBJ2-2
CASSEYGELFF
TGTGCCAGCAGCGAGTACGGGGAGCTGTTTTTT
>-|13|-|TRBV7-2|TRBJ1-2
CASSITANYGYTF
TGTGCCAGCAGCATAACAGCTAACTATGGCTACACCTTC
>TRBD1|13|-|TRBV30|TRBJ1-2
CAWSAGQGNGYTF
TGTGCCTGGAGTGCAGGACAGGGGAATGGCTACACCTTC
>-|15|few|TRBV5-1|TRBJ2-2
CASSLSISSTGELFF
TGCGCCAGCAGCTTGAGCATATCGAGCACCGGGGAGCTGTTTTTT
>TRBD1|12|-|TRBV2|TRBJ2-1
CASRDRGDEQFF
TGTGCCAGCAGGGACAGGGGGGATGAGCAGTTCTTC
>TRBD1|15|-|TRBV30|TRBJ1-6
CAWSVSGTGNSPLHF
TGTGCCTGGAGTGTATCCGGGACAGGGAATTCACCCCTCCACTTT
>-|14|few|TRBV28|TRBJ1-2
CASSLTWGRYGYTF
TGTGCCAGCAGTTTAACCTGGGGGCGCTATGGCTACACCTTC
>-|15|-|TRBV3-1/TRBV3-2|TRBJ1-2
CASSQDAGLRYGYTF
TGTGCCAGCAGCCAAGATGCAGGGTTGAGATATGGCTACACCTTC
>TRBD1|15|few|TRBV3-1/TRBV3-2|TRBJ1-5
CASSQRAGQGLPQHF
TGTGCCAGCAGCCAAAGAGCGGGACAGGGGCTGCCCCAGCATTTT
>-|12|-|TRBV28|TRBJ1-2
CASSLSTDGYTF
TGTGCCAGCAGTTTAAGTACAGATGGCTACACCTTC
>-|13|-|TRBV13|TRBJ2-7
CATTVVGSYEQYF
TGTGCCACCACGGTTGTCGGCTCCTACGAGCAGTACTTC
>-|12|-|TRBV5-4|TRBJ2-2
CASSLDSGELFF
TGTGCCAGCAGCTTGGACTCCGGGGAGCTGTTTTTT
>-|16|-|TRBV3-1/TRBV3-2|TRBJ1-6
CASSPQGRGLNSPLHF
TGTGCCAGCAGCCCCCAAGGGAGGGGACTAAACTCACCCCTCCACTTT
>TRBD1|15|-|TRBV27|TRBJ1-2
CASSLADRGTYGYTF
TGTGCCAGCAGTTTAGCTGACAGGGGGACCTATGGCTACACCTTC
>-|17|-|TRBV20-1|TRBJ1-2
CSASVPSQGTLDYGYTF
TGCAGTGCTAGTGTGCCGAGCCAGGGGACATTAGACTATGGCTACACCTTC
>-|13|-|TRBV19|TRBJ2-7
CASSWGEYYEQYF
TGTGCCAGTAGTTGGGGGGAGTACTACGAGCAGTACTTC
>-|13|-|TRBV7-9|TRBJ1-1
CASSRIMNTEAFF
TGTGCCAGCAGCCGTATAATGAACACTGAAGCTTTCTTT
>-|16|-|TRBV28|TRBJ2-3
CASSLSGGPLSDTQYF
TGTGCCAGCAGTTTGTCAGGCGGGCCCCTCTCAGATACGCAGTATTTT
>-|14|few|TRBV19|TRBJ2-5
CASSPQGVPETQYF
TGTGCCAGTAGCCCACAGGGCGTTCCGGAGACCCAGTACTTC
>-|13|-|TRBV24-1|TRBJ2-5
CATSDPPQETQYF
TGTGCCACCAGTGATCCTCCCCAAGAGACCCAGTACTTC
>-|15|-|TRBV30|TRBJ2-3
CAWSGPWGETDTQYF
TGTGCCTGGAGTGGGCCATGGGGAGAAACAGATACGCAGTATTTT
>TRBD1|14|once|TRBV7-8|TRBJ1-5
CASSFQGGNQPQHF
TGTGCCAGCAGCTTTCAGGGGGGCAATCAGCCCCAGCATTTT
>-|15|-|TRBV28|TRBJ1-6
CASSDWGVGDSPLHF
TGTGCCAGCAGTGACTGGGGGGTTGGTGATTCACCCCTCCACTTT
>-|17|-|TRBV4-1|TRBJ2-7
CASSLHLSQGRDYEQYF
TGCGCCAGCAGCCTACACCTAAGCCAGGGGCGAGACTACGAGCAGTACTTC
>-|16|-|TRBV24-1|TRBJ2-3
CATSDPGQGSTDTQYF
TGTGCCACCAGTGATCCTGGGCAGGGTAGCACAGATACGCAGTATTTT
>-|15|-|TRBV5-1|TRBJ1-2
CASSLSPQAYYGYTF
TGCGCCAGCAGCCTTTCTCCTCAGGCGTATTATGGCTACACCTTC
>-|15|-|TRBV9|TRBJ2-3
CASSVAGSSTDTQYF
TGTGCCAGCAGCGTGGCGGGGTCTAGCACAGATACGCAGTATTTT
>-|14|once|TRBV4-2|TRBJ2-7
CASSQSAGGYEQYF
TGTGCCAGCAGCCAGTCCGCCGGAGGATACGAGCAGTACTTC
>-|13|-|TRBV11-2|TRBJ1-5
CASSPAGNQPQHF
TGTGCCAGCAGCCCCGCGGGCAATCAGCCCCAGCATTTT
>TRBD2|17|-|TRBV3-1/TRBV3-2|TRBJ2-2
CASSHISGGRYTGELFF
TGTGCCAGCAGCCATATATCGGGGGGGCGATACACCGGGGAGCTGTTTTTT
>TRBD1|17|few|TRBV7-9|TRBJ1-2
CASELTTGGLANYGYTF
TGTGCCAGCGAGCTAACGACAGGGGGCCTAGCTAACTATGGCTACACCTTC
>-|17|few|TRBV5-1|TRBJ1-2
CASSLGAHPGTGNGYTF
TGCGCCAGCAGCTTGGGAGCCCACCCAGGAACAGGGAATGGCTACACCTTC
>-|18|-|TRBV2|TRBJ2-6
CASPSSGTQKSGANVLTF
TGTGCCAGTCCATCCTCCGGGACACAAAAATCTGGGGCCAACGTCCTGACTTTC
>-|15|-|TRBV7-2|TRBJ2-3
CASSLPLPGADTQYF
TGTGCCAGCAGCTTACCCCTTCCGGGGGCAGATACGCAGTATTTT
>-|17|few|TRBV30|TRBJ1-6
CAWSPGLYSSYNSPLHF
TGTGCCTGGAGTCCAGGACTCTATAGCTCCTATAATTCACCCCTCCACTTT
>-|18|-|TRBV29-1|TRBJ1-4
CSVTRGPLAGSTNEKLFF
TGCAGCGTCACCCGTGGTCCCTTGGCGGGGTCAACTAATGAAAAACTGTTTTTT
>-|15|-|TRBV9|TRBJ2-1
CASSVDVYSYNEQFF
TGTGCCAGCAGCGTAGACGTCTACTCCTACAATGAGCAGTTCTTC
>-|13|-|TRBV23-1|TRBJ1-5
CVLLSSGNQPQHF
TGCGTCCTCCTGAGTTCGGGGAATCAGCCCCAGCATTTT
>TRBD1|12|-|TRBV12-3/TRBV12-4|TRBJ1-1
CASRPDRGKAFF
TGTGCCAGCAGACCGGACAGGGGGAAAGCTTTCTTT
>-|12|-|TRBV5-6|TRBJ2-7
CASSLLTGEQYF
TGTGCCAGCAGCTTACTGACTGGCGAGCAGTACTTC
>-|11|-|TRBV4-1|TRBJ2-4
CASSQGQALDF
TGCGCCAGCAGCCAAGGGCAGGCCTTGGACTTC
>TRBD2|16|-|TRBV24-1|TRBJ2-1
CATSDPGLGGSNEQFF
TGTGCCACCAGTGATCCGGGACTAGGGGGTAGTAATGAGCAGTTCTTC